One sample yielded the 30 T cell receptor beta chains listed below, sequenced in a study of radiation and T cells in renal cell carcinoma. Regarding treatment: treatment-naive control, cytoreductive nephrectomy. Generated by immunoSEQ multiplex PCR, the TCRdb table keeps only in-frame clones and is missing some. The sample holds about 23,000 clones; 45% to 70% are singletons and the top ten take 20% to 25%. The specimen was tumor tissue, collected from a patient whose treatment was nephrectomy without radiotherapy. The receptors here all came from a human donor with renal cell carcinoma.

The chain couples TRBV5-4 to TRBJ1-2; D call uncertain. Germline V gene sequence: CDR1 SGHNT, CDR2 YYREEE (reference sequence). This CDR3 has 13 amino acids. V gave up 0 bases and J gave up 2 bases, with 5 bases separating them. For the CDR3, the DNA is TGTGCCAGCAGCTTGGTCAGGAACTATGGCTACACCTTC. Its protein product is CASSLVRNYGYTF.

The chain uses TRBV7-9 and TRBJ1-2; a possible D gene is TRBD1 (5 bases). This CDR3 is 12 amino acids long. Germline V lookup: CDR1 SEHNR, CDR2 FQNEAQ (reference sequence). Trimming shortened V by 2 bases and J by 6 bases, and 7 bases separated the two germline ends. The CDR3 sequence: CASSLQGNGYTF. The CDR3 bases are TGTGCCAGCAGCTTACAGGGCAATGGCTACACCTTC.

This clone was found a few times. The V and J genes are TRBV5-1 and TRBJ2-2; 8 nucleotides line up with TRBD2. The CDR3 has 16 amino acids. Germline V gene lookup returns CDR1 SGHRS and CDR2 YFSETQ. V trimming: 2 bases; J trimming: 6 bases; junction bases outside the gene matches: 9. DNA for the CDR3: TGCGCCAGCAGCTTCATCAGCGGGGGTCCGGCCGGGGAGCTGTTTTTT. As protein: CASSFISGGPAGELFF.

This clone has a single count. The chain combines TRBV29-1 with TRBJ2-3; the match to TRBD1 covers 7 bases. CDR1 SQVTM and CDR2 ANQGSEA come from the germline V gene. Unmatched junction bases numbered 5, after V lost 4 bases and J lost 4 bases. The CDR3 length is 13 residues. CDR3 residues: CSVAGTAPDTQYF. CDR3 nucleotides: TGCAGCGTTGCAGGGACAGCTCCAGATACGCAGTATTTT.

The chain employs TRBV6-5 and TRBJ2-2; D remains unclear. V lost 6 bases to trimming and J lost 6 bases, with 11 bases between them. The CDR3 consists of 13 residues. Per the germline V gene, CDR1 is MNHEY and CDR2 is SVGAGI. The CDR3, as DNA: TGTGCCAGCAGATCCAGACCCTCCGGGGAGCTGTTTTTT. Protein: CASRSRPSGELFF.

This clone has a handful of counts. The chain links TRBV15 to TRBJ2-2; D is ambiguous. Trimming cost V 0 bases and J 5 bases, with 4 bases left between them. The CDR3 contains 13 residues. The germline gives CDR1 LNHNV, CDR2 YYDKDF (reference sequence). For the CDR3, the DNA is TGTGCCACCAGCAGAGACCTTACCGGGGAGCTGTTTTTT. This encodes CATSRDLTGELFF.

The genes are TRBV14 and TRBJ2-7; no firm D call. The ends were cut back, 1 base at V and 2 bases at J, with 6 bases in the middle. The CDR3 totals 13 residues. Germline V CDR1 and CDR2: SGHDN, FVKESK. DNA of the CDR3: TGTGCCAGCAGCCAAGCGGTCCCCTACGAGCAGTACTTC. Encoded protein: CASSQAVPYEQYF.

The CDR3 region is CASSQVPQMNTEAFF. In DNA form, the CDR3 reads TGTGCCAGCAGCCAAGTCCCTCAGATGAACACTGAAGCTTTCTTT. The chain is built from TRBV4-2 and TRBJ1-1; unclear D gene. The CDR3 is made up of 15 amino acids. V gave up 1 base and J gave up 0 bases, with 9 bases separating them. Germline V gene sequence: CDR1 LGHNA, CDR2 YNFKEQ.

This chain connects TRBV6-1 to TRBJ1-5; 7 bases are a match to TRBD1. This CDR3 is built from 14 residues. Looked up from germline, CDR1 is MNHNS and CDR2 is SASEGT. Germline trimming cut 6 bases from V and 3 bases from J; bases unmatched to any gene: 5. This CDR3 is CASSRQGANQPQHF. For the CDR3, the DNA is TGTGCCAGCAGCCGACAGGGAGCCAATCAGCCCCAGCATTTT.

The chain has TRBV6-4 and TRBJ1-1; 7 bases fit TRBD1. Germline V CDR1 and CDR2: MRHNA, SNTAGT. V dropped 2 bases and J dropped 1; count of bases not matched to a gene: 19. The CDR3 runs 20 residues. For the CDR3, the DNA is TGTGCCAGCAGTGACCAACTACAGGGGTCCGAAATTATCCCGAACACTGAAGCTTTCTTT. Translated: CASSDQLQGSEIIPNTEAFF.

The V call is TRBV19, the J call TRBJ2-1; D remains ambiguous. Germline CDR1 LNHDA, CDR2 SQIVND (reference sequence). Trimming pared 5 bases from V and 7 bases from J, leaving 15 bases between. This CDR3 region has 14 residues. CDR3 nucleotide sequence: TGTGCCAGTAGTGCCTCATACCTACGGAATGAGCAGTTCTTC. Translation: CASSASYLRNEQFF.

The V gene is TRBV10-2, the J gene TRBJ2-2, with a tentative D call TRBD1 (6 bases). Germline assignment: CDR1 WSHSY and CDR2 SAAADI. The CDR3 contains 14 residues. V lost 9 bases to trimming and J lost 2 bases, with 13 bases between them. The CDR3 DNA is TGCGCCAGTCACAGGGAGACCAACACCGGGGAGCTGTTTTTT. Translating gives CASHRETNTGELFF.

V gene TRBV7-6 combines with J gene TRBJ1-2, with D possibly matching TRBD1 (5 bases). CDR1 and CDR2 (germline): SGHVS, FNYEAQ. This CDR3 is built from 17 residues. Trimming left V 1 base short and J 4 bases short, with 19 bases between. This CDR3 reads CASSLGLAGTDVYGYTF. DNA of the CDR3: TGTGCCAGCAGCTTAGGATTGGCGGGGACGGATGTCTATGGCTACACCTTC.

The V gene is TRBV2, the J gene TRBJ2-1; 9 bases agree with TRBD2. Germline-derived CDR1 and CDR2 are SNHLY and FYNNEI. The CDR3 is made up of 15 amino acids. V lost 7 bases and J lost 0; bases outside the gene matches: 4. The CDR3 reads CASMSTSGSYNEQFF. In nucleotides, the CDR3 is TGTGCCAGCATGTCGACTAGCGGCTCCTACAATGAGCAGTTCTTC.

The chain is built from TRBV12-5 and TRBJ2-5; D might be TRBD1 or TRBD2, each matching 5 bases. The CDR3 contains 13 residues. CDR1 and CDR2 (germline): LGHNT, FRNRAP. Between the trimmed V and J ends, which lost 3 bases and 4 bases, there was a span of 9 bases. The CDR3 here is CASGLLGPETQYF. CDR3 sequence (DNA): TGTGCTAGTGGTTTACTGGGACCAGAGACCCAGTACTTC.

The rearrangement uses TRBV4-2 and TRBJ2-3; unclear D gene. Trimming cost V 1 base and J 1 base, with 12 bases left between them. The CDR3 extends over 16 amino acids. Germline V gene data show CDR1 as LGHNA and CDR2 as YNFKEQ. The CDR3 region is CASSQATVPGTDTQYF. CDR3 in DNA: TGTGCCAGCAGCCAAGCTACAGTCCCTGGCACAGATACGCAGTATTTT.

The chain couples TRBV27 to TRBJ2-2, with D maybe TRBD1 (5 bases). The CDR3 is made up of 17 amino acids. Trimming left V 6 bases short and J 7 bases short, with 24 bases between. Germline assignment: CDR1 MNHEY and CDR2 SMNVEV (reference sequence). The chain's CDR3 is CASSPAGRTRGGGELFF. CDR3 in DNA: TGTGCCAGCAGCCCCGCCGGCAGGACAAGAGGTGGCGGGGAGCTGTTTTTT.

This clone has more than one count but fewer than ten. The chain recombines TRBV6-8 with TRBJ2-4; 9 bases agree with TRBD1. Germline V gene lookup returns CDR1 MNHGY and CDR2 SAAAGT. With 11 bases clipped from V and 7 bases from J, the junction kept 12 bases outside the gene matches. The CDR3 is 14 amino acids. The CDR3 sequence is CASQTGGEVNIQYF. The CDR3 DNA reads TGTGCCTCACAAACAGGGGGCGAAGTTAACATTCAGTACTTC.

This clone was detected a few times. V usage is TRBV30 and J usage is TRBJ1-2; D may be TRBD1 (5 bases). V was trimmed by 0 bases and J by 13 bases, leaving 15 bases between them. The CDR3 consists of 12 residues. Germline V lookup: CDR1 GTSNPN, CDR2 SVGIG (reference sequence). CDR3 in DNA: TGTGCCTGGAGTGTACGGTCAGGGTCTCCCACCTTC. It yields the protein CAWSVRSGSPTF. Complete variable domain (other parts from reference TRBV30 and TRBJ1-2): SQTIHQWPATLVQPVGSPLSLECTVEGTSNPNLYWYRQAAGRGLQLLFYSVGIGQISSEVPQNLSASRPQDRQFILSSKKLLLSDSGFYLCAWSVRSGSPTFGSGTRLTVV.

The sample holds a few counts of this clone. CDR3 amino acids: CASSLGYLNEQFF. CDR3 sequence (DNA): TGTGCCAGCAGCTTAGGGTATCTCAATGAGCAGTTCTTC. The chain links TRBV13 to TRBJ2-1; D remains ambiguous. The ends were cut back, 0 bases at V and 6 bases at J, with 6 bases in the middle. The germline V gene has CDR1 PRHDT and CDR2 FYEKMQ (reference sequence). The CDR3 extends over 13 amino acids.

This sequence joins TRBV19 and TRBJ1-4, with 9 nucleotides matching TRBD1. The CDR3 is made up of 17 amino acids. CDR1 LNHDA and CDR2 SQIVND come from the germline V gene (reference sequence). The trim removed 2 bases at V and 8 bases at J, leaving 12 bases unmatched. CDR3 loop: CASSIHGQGIFREKLFF. The CDR3 nucleotides read TGTGCCAGTAGTATACATGGACAGGGGATTTTTCGGGAAAAACTGTTTTTT.

The rearrangement links TRBV9 to TRBJ1-5, with D possibly being TRBD1 (6 bases). Germline V gene lookup returns CDR1 SGDLS and CDR2 YYNGEE. V lost 4 bases and J 6 bases, leaving 14 bases between the germline ends. The length of the CDR3 is 14 residues. The CDR3 DNA follows: TGTGCCAGCAGCCCCTTCGGGGGCGGTCAGCCCCAGCATTTT. This gives the protein CASSPFGGGQPQHF. Based on the CDR3 plus reference TRBV9 and TRBJ1-5, the full variable domain is DSGVTQTPKHLITATGQRVTLRCSPRSGDLSVYWYQQSLDQGLQFLIQYYNGEERAKGNILERFSAQQFPDLHSELNLSSLELGDSALYFCASSPFGGGQPQHFGDGTRLSIL.

The J gene is TRBJ1-5, the V gene TRBV2, with TRBD1 as a possible D gene (5 bases). Per germline, CDR1 SNHLY and CDR2 FYNNEI. The CDR3 consists of 13 residues. V lost 6 bases and J lost 5, with 11 bases in between. The CDR3 DNA reads as TGTGCCAGCAGATCAGGGTTCGATCAGCCCCAGCATTTT. Encoded protein: CASRSGFDQPQHF.

The rearrangement joins TRBV27 to TRBJ2-2, with 8 bases lining up with TRBD1. The CDR3 has 16 residues. Germline V gives CDR1 MNHEY, CDR2 SMNVEV (reference sequence). V was pared by 5 bases and J by 5 bases, with 10 bases of the junction left unmatched. The CDR3 is CASSPDRGGWTGELFF. The DNA for the CDR3 is TGTGCCAGCAGTCCCGACAGGGGAGGTTGGACCGGGGAGCTGTTTTTT.

This clone rates as medium-sized. The J gene is TRBJ2-1, the V gene TRBV7-3, with 7 bases fitting TRBD2. The length of the CDR3 is 15 residues. The germline V gene has CDR1 SGHTA and CDR2 FQGTGA. Unmatched junction bases numbered 1, after V lost 1 base and J lost 1 base. The CDR3 reads CASSLMGGSYNEQFF. The CDR3 nucleotides are TGTGCCAGCAGCTTAATGGGGGGGTCCTACAATGAGCAGTTCTTC.

V and J are TRBV4-3 and TRBJ1-1; D is undetermined. Germline values: CDR1 LGHNA, CDR2 YSLEER. The V and J ends lost 1 base and 5 bases respectively, with 17 bases between them. The CDR3 contains 16 residues. The CDR3 DNA follows: TGCGCCAGCAGCCAAGCTAGGGTTGAGCGTCGGACTGAAGCTTTCTTT. Translating gives CASSQARVERRTEAFF.

The DNA of the CDR3 is TGTGCCAGCAGTCGCTCGAAGGGGGAATGGAATGGCTACACCTTC. As protein: CASSRSKGEWNGYTF. The chain carries TRBV6-5 and TRBJ1-2; D possibly corresponds to TRBD1 (6 bases). The germline V gene has CDR1 MNHEY and CDR2 SVGAGI. The CDR3 contains 15 residues. V lost 5 bases, J lost 6 bases, and 19 bases lay in between.

The rearrangement joins TRBV5-5 to TRBJ1-2; possible D gene TRBD1, 5 bases. The germline gives CDR1 SGHKS, CDR2 YYEKEE (reference sequence). The CDR3 length is 13 residues. V was trimmed by 1 base and J by 3 bases, leaving 7 bases between them. The CDR3 region is CASSLRRDYGYTF. DNA of the CDR3: TGTGCCAGCAGCTTGCGCAGGGACTATGGCTACACCTTC.

The rearrangement links TRBV6-5 to TRBJ2-6; D not certain. Germline-derived CDR1 and CDR2 are MNHEY and SVGAGI. The CDR3 is 15 residues long. Trimming cost V 2 bases and J 2 bases, with 7 bases left between them. CDR3 sequence: CASSYGVPGANVLTF. For the CDR3, the DNA is TGTGCCAGCAGTTACGGGGTCCCTGGGGCCAACGTCCTGACTTTC.

This clone was seen only a few times. V gene TRBV5-4 combines with J gene TRBJ2-7, with D unresolved. CDR3 length equals 14 residues. V was pared by 2 bases and J by 5 bases, with 14 bases between. Per the germline V gene, CDR1 is SGHNT and CDR2 is YYREEE (reference sequence). In DNA, the CDR3 is TGTGCCAGCAGCTTTCCGGGTGGGTCTGACGAGCAGTACTTC. As protein: CASSFPGGSDEQYF.